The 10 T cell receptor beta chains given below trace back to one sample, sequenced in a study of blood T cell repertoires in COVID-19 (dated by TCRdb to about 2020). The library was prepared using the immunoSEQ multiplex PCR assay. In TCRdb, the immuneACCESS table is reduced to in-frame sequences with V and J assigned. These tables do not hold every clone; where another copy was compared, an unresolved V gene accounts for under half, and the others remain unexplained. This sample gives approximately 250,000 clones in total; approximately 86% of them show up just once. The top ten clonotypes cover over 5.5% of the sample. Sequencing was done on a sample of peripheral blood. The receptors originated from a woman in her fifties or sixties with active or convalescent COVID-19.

The CDR3 reads CASSPLQGRGEKLFF. In DNA form, the CDR3 reads TGTGCCAGCAGCCCACTCCAGGGGAGAGGTGAAAAACTGTTTTTT. The J gene is TRBJ1-4, the V gene TRBV7-8, with TRBD1 as a possible D gene (6 bases). Germline V gene data show CDR1 as SGHVS and CDR2 as FQNEAQ. With 5 bases removed from V and 7 bases from J, the gap between germline ends came to 17 bases. The CDR3 is 15 amino acids.

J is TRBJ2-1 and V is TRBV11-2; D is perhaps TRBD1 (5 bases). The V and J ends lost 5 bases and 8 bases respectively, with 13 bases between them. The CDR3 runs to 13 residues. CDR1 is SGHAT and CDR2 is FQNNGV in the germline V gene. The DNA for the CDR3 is TGTGCCAGCAGCCCCAGGGCGTGGGATGAGCAGTTCTTC. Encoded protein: CASSPRAWDEQFF.

CDR3 amino acids: CASSPREAYEQYV. In nucleotides, the CDR3 is TGTGCCAGCTCACCACGGGAGGCCTACGAGCAGTACGTC. The genes are TRBV18 and TRBJ2-7, with D possibly TRBD2 on 6 matching bases. Germline assignment: CDR1 KGHSH and CDR2 LQKENI. The V and J ends lost 1 base and 2 bases respectively, with 6 bases between them. The CDR3 covers 13 residues.

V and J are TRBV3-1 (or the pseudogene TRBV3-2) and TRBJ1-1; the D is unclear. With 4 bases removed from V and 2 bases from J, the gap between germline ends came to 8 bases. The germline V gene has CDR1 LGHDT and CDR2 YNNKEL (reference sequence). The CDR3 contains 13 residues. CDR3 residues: CASSPRHNTEAFF. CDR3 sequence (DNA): TGTGCCAGCAGCCCCCGACACAACACTGAAGCTTTCTTT.

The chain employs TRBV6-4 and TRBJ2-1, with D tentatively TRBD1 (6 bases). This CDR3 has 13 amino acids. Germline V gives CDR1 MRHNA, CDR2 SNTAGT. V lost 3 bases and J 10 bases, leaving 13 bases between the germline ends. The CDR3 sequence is CASSEQSGTEQFF. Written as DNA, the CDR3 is TGTGCCAGCAGTGAGCAGTCCGGGACAGAGCAGTTCTTC.

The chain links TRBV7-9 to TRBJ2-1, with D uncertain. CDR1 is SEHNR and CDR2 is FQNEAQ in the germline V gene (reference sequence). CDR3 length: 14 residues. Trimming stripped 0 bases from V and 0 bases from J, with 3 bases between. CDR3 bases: TGTGCCAGCAGCTTAGCCCTCTCCTACAATGAGCAGTTCTTC. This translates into CASSLALSYNEQFF.

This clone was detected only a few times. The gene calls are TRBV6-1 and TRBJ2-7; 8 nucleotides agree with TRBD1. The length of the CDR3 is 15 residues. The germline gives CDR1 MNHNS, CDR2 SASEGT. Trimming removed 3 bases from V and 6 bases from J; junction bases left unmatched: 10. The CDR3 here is CASSEGQVVVGEQYF. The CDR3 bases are TGTGCCAGCAGTGAGGGACAGGTGGTTGTGGGCGAGCAGTACTTC.

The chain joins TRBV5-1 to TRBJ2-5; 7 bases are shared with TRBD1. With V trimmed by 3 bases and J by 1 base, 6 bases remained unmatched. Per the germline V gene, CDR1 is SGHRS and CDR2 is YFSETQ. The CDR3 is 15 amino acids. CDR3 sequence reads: CASSSRQGLQETQYF. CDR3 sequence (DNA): TGCGCCAGCAGCTCACGACAGGGCCTCCAAGAGACCCAGTACTTC.

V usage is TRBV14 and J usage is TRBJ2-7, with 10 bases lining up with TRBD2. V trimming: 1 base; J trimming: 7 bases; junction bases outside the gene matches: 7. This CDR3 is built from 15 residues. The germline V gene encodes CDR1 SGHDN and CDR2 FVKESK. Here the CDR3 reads CASSQGLAGVWEQYF. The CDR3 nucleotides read TGTGCCAGCAGCCAAGGGCTAGCGGGAGTCTGGGAGCAGTACTTC.

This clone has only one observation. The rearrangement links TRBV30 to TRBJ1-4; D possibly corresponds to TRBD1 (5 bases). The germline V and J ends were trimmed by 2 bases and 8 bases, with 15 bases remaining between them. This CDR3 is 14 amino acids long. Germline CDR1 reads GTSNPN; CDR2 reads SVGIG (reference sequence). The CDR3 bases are TGTGCCTGGAGTAAGGGCAGGGTGAGAGAAAAACTGTTTTTT. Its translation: CAWSKGRVREKLFF. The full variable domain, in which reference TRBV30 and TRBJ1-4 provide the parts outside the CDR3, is SQTIHQWPATLVQPVGSPLSLECTVEGTSNPNLYWYRQAAGRGLQLLFYSVGIGQISSEVPQNLSASRPQDRQFILSSKKLLLSDSGFYLCAWSKGRVREKLFFGSGTQLSVL.